These 19 T cell receptor beta chains share one sample of origin, sequenced in a study of blood T cells in healthy people across ages. For the second PCR, which ran for 7 to 11 cycles, a sample-barcoded 5' primer and a J-beta primer mix were used. TCRdb re-called the 5' RACE reads with MiXCR, one entry per CDR3 protein. This sample has about 670,000 distinct CDR3 sequences, with less than 45% found just once. Sequencing input: blood. All receptors derive from a man older than 75 in good health.

The rearrangement links TRBV15 to TRBJ2-1, with a possible D match to TRBD2 (7 bases). The tail of the sequence fits TRBJ2-7 better, so the J call may be wrong. The CDR3 sequence is 16 residues long. CDR1 and CDR2 from the germline V gene are LNHNV and YYDKDF (reference sequence). CDR3 loop: CATSRVGGGSYNEQYF. The DNA of the CDR3 is TGTGCCACCAGCAGAGTTGGCGGGGGCTCCTACAATGAGCAGTACTTC.

This clonotype occurred a few times. The chain couples TRBV6-5 to TRBJ1-2; D is undetermined. The CDR3 runs 15 residues. The germline V gene encodes CDR1 MNHEY and CDR2 SVGAGI. V gave up 5 bases and J gave up 7 bases, with 20 bases separating them. CDR3 DNA sequence: TGTGCCAGCAGTGCCAACCGGGAGCCTGGCGGTGGCTACACCTTC. Translation gives CASSANREPGGGYTF.

The chain carries TRBV28 and TRBJ1-4, with TRBD1 as a possible D gene (5 bases). CDR3 size: 15 residues. The V gene lost 3 bases and the J gene lost 3 bases, with 11 bases spanning the gap. Germline V gene lookup returns CDR1 MDHEN and CDR2 SYDVKM. CDR3: CASSLPGTANEKLFF. Here the CDR3 DNA reads TGTGCCAGCAGTTTGCCCGGGACGGCTAATGAAAAACTGTTTTTT.

CDR3 residues: CASSYPVGNGYTF. CDR3 DNA sequence: TGTGCCAGCAGTTACCCAGTAGGGAACGGCTACACCTTC. The chain combines TRBV6-2 or TRBV6-3 with TRBJ1-2; D unresolved. V lost 2 bases and J lost 8, with 12 bases in between. Germline V gives CDR1 MNHEY, CDR2 SVGEGT. The CDR3 is 13 residues long.

This clonotype came up a few times. The rearrangement joins TRBV12-3 or TRBV12-4 to TRBJ2-5; TRBD2 aligns across 14 bases. CDR3 size: 16 residues. With V trimmed by 5 bases and J by 4 bases, 6 bases remained unmatched. CDR3 bases: TGTGCCAGCAGTAACGCCGGACTAGCGGGGGGAGAGACCCAGTACTTC. Its protein is CASSNAGLAGGETQYF.

The chain combines TRBV12-3 or TRBV12-4 with TRBJ2-7; TRBD2 matches at 11 bases. CDR3 length: 16 amino acids. The J segment lost 0 bases and the V segment lost 0 bases, leaving 1 base of the junction unmatched. CDR3 amino acids: CASSLAGLAASYEQYF. Here the CDR3 DNA reads TGTGCCAGCAGTTTAGCGGGACTAGCGGCCTCCTACGAGCAGTACTTC.

V is TRBV5-1 and J is TRBJ2-7; no definite D call. The CDR3 totals 14 residues. The ends were cut back, 4 bases at V and 5 bases at J, with 16 bases in the middle. The germline gives CDR1 SGHRS, CDR2 YFSETQ. This CDR3 reads CASSPQATVNEQYF. As DNA, the CDR3 is TGCGCCAGCAGCCCGCAAGCTACAGTTAACGAGCAGTACTTC.

The J gene is TRBJ1-2, the V gene TRBV27; no clear D gene. Germline V CDR1 and CDR2: MNHEY, SMNVEV (reference sequence). CDR3 length equals 13 residues. The CDR3 bases are TGTGGGGCTTCTCCTCGGGGTAACTATGGCTACACCTTC. This translates into CGASPRGNYGYTF.

The V call is TRBV7-2, the J call TRBJ2-7, with D unresolved. Looked up from germline, CDR1 is SGHTA and CDR2 is FQGNSA. CDR3 length: 14 amino acids. Trimming removed 5 bases at V and 1 base at J, with 12 bases between. The CDR3 region is CASSPDPTSYEQYF. CDR3 bases: TGTGCCAGCAGCCCTGACCCGACGTCCTACGAGCAGTACTTC.

The rearrangement links TRBV6-6 to TRBJ2-6, with D possibly matching TRBD2 (5 bases). Trimming removed 5 bases from V and 0 bases from J, with 14 bases in between. The germline gives CDR1 MNHNY, CDR2 SVGAGI (reference sequence). This CDR3 spans 17 amino acids. CDR3 sequence: CASSTTGSPSGANVLTF. CDR3 DNA: TGTGCCAGCAGTACGACGGGATCTCCCTCTGGGGCCAACGTCCTGACTTTC.

The table lists this clonotype with a few counts. This chain uses TRBV5-6 with TRBJ2-6; D remains ambiguous. The CDR3 consists of 16 residues. Trimming cost V 5 bases and J 3 bases, with 15 bases left between them. Germline V gives CDR1 SGHDT, CDR2 YYEEEE. The CDR3, as DNA: TGTGCCAGCAGTTCTTCACGGACGCGTGGGGCCAACGTCCTGACTTTC. Residues: CASSSSRTRGANVLTF.

The rearrangement uses TRBV3-1 and TRBJ2-7; D not resolved. V lost 6 bases and J lost 7, with 22 bases in between. The CDR3 length is 15 residues. In germline, CDR1 is LGHDT, CDR2 YNNKEL (reference sequence). CDR3 nucleotide sequence: TGTGCCAGCAGTATCACGGGTTCCTCCTACAATGAGCAGTACTTC. Its translation is CASSITGSSYNEQYF.

This clonotype was recorded once. One base away lies a much larger clone, so this may be a sequencing read error. The CDR3 protein is CASSALGQGYGYTF. DNA of the CDR3: TGCGCCAGCAGCGCACTGGGACAGGGGTATGGCTACACCTTC. The chain joins TRBV4-3 to TRBJ1-2; 10 nucleotides match TRBD1. This CDR3 has 14 amino acids. In germline, CDR1 is LGHNA, CDR2 YSLEER. V dropped 5 bases and J dropped 5; count of bases not matched to a gene: 5.

The V gene is TRBV6-2 or TRBV6-3, the J gene TRBJ1-4; the D is unclear. Trimming cost V 4 bases and J 13 bases, with 13 bases left between them. In germline, CDR1 is MNHEY, CDR2 SVGEGT. The CDR3 is made up of 12 amino acids. CDR3 DNA: TGTGCCAGCAGTTCCCCCGGACGGAGACTGTTTTTT. This codes for CASSSPGRRLFF.

This clonotype was recorded a few times. The chain joins TRBV12-3 or TRBV12-4 to TRBJ2-4, with D possibly matching TRBD2 (5 bases). The CDR3 is 13 residues long. V lost 3 bases to trimming and J lost 2 bases, with 5 bases between them. CDR3 amino acids: CASSFGTKNIQYF. CDR3 bases: TGTGCCAGCAGTTTCGGGACCAAAAACATTCAGTACTTC.

In its sample, this clonotype was seen a few times. CDR3 bases: TGTGCCAGCAGCCGAGACAGCGTAATCACAGATACGCAGTATTTT. As protein: CASSRDSVITDTQYF. The rearrangement links TRBV6-1 to TRBJ2-3; perhaps TRBD1 as D (5 bases). CDR1 and CDR2 from the germline V gene are MNHNS and SASEGT. V lost 6 bases to trimming and J lost 2 bases, with 15 bases between them. The CDR3 spans 15 residues.

This chain uses TRBV5-5 with TRBJ2-3; TRBD1 might be the D (5 bases). The CDR3 is 16 amino acids. The ends were cut back, 1 base at V and 2 bases at J, with 14 bases in the middle. CDR1 and CDR2 from the germline V gene are SGHKS and YYEKEE (reference sequence). CDR3 region: CASSLSRALFTDTQYF. CDR3 coding DNA: TGTGCCAGCAGCTTGTCCAGGGCCCTCTTCACAGATACGCAGTATTTT.

This chain links TRBV5-4 with TRBJ1-2, with TRBD1 matching over 7 bases. Germline CDR1 SGHNT, CDR2 YYREEE (reference sequence). V lost 7 bases, J lost 7 bases, and 22 bases stayed unmatched. This CDR3 has 17 residues. The CDR3 sequence: CASHQGVRAQGFSGYTF. For the CDR3, the DNA is TGTGCCAGCCATCAGGGGGTCCGCGCTCAGGGGTTTTCTGGCTACACCTTC.

This clonotype has only a few counts. The CDR3 nucleotides are TGTGCCAGCAGTTTTCGAGGGGACAAGCAGTTCTTC. Amino acids: CASSFRGDKQFF. This chain connects TRBV6-5 to TRBJ2-1; D possibly corresponds to TRBD1 (6 bases). The V end lost 4 bases, the J end lost 11 bases, and 12 bases lay between the germline ends. CDR1 is MNHEY and CDR2 is SVGAGI in the germline V gene. The CDR3 covers 12 residues.